The present entry profiles one T cell receptor (beta chain) with its context. Antigen specificity is unknown. Trimming took off 3 bases at V and 5 bases at J, with 20 bases between the two ends. The CDR3 contains 16 residues. The V gene's germline CDR1 is SGHRS and CDR2 YFSETQ. The sample is drawn from a study of cytomegalovirus exposure and HLA in healthy donors. Whole-study context: The roughly 130 validation repertoires used the same platform as the roughly 700 first-cohort repertoires (as reported by a later analysis). Findings of the study overall: Subsequent analysis showed first-cohort TCR clusters tending to co-occur in about 110 validation repertoires. Some public TCRs appeared in many individuals, while most sequences were rare. Reports credit the classifier with highly specific, highly sensitive diagnosis of cytomegalovirus status.

The repertoire was sequenced with immunoSEQ multiplex PCR; TCRdb's copy has only in-frame clones and lacks some. The sample yields 200,000 to 250,000 clones, 83% seen once. The material sequenced was PBMCs. This sequence originates from a young woman in good health and CMV-seronegative. This chain joins TRBV5-1 and TRBJ1-2, with unresolved D. The CDR3 here is CASSSGSSFKNYGYTF. The CDR3 nucleotides are TGCGCCAGCAGCTCTGGCAGTTCCTTTAAAAATTATGGCTACACCTTC.